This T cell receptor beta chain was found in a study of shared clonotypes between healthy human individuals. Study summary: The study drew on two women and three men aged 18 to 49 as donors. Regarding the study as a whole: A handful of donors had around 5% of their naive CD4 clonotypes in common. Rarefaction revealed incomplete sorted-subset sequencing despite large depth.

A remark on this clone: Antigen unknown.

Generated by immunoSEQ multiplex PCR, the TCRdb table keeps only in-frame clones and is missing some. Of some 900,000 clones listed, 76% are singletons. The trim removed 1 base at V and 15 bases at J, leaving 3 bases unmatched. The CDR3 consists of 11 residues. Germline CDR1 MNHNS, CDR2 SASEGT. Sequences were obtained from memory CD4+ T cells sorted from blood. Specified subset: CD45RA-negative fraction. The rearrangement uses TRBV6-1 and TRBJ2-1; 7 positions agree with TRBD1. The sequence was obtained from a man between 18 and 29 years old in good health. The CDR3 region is CASSEGQGRFF. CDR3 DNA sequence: TGTGCCAGCAGTGAAGGACAGGGACGGTTCTTC.